This is a list of T cell receptor beta chains from one sample in a study of blood T cell repertoires in COVID-19. The data were produced by immunoSEQ multiplex PCR, yet TCRdb's version contains in-frame clones alone and is incomplete. This table holds around 300,000 clones, around 90% found once. Material: PBMCs or T cells enriched from blood (not recorded which). The receptors here all came from a woman aged 18-30 years with acute COVID-19. Both conserved end residues are part of each CDR3. D genes are given only for firm matches.

v_call: TRBV7-8
cdr3_length: 18
d_call: TRBD2
j_call: TRBJ2-1
cdr3_aa: CASSSGDTSGRIFNEQFF

v_call: TRBV18
cdr3_length: 16
d_call: TRBD1
j_call: TRBJ2-1
cdr3_aa: CASSPIDRGSYNEQFF

v_call: TRBV7-2
cdr3_length: 15
d_call: TRBD2
j_call: TRBJ2-3
cdr3_aa: CASSNNRGLAHTQYF

v_call: TRBV19
cdr3_length: 15
d_call: TRBD1
j_call: TRBJ1-5
cdr3_aa: CASTRDRAYNQPQHF

v_call: TRBV5-4
cdr3_length: 14
d_call: TRBD1
j_call: TRBJ1-1
cdr3_aa: CASSLGQGATEAFF

v_call: TRBV18
cdr3_length: 16
d_call: TRBD1
j_call: TRBJ1-6
cdr3_aa: CASSPGQVSRNSPLHF

v_call: TRBV18
cdr3_length: 18
d_call: TRBD2
j_call: TRBJ2-3
cdr3_aa: CASSPRLASGSRGDTQYF

v_call: TRBV12-3/TRBV12-4
cdr3_length: 11
d_call: NA
j_call: TRBJ2-1
cdr3_aa: CASRYYNEQFF

v_call: TRBV19
cdr3_length: 13
d_call: NA
j_call: TRBJ1-4
cdr3_aa: CASSIARVEKLFF

v_call: TRBV5-1
cdr3_length: 17
d_call: TRBD1
j_call: TRBJ1-3
cdr3_aa: CASSPSEGASSGNTIYF

v_call: TRBV7-9
cdr3_length: 13
d_call: NA
j_call: TRBJ2-5
cdr3_aa: CASGSRGQETQYF

v_call: TRBV27
cdr3_length: 15
d_call: TRBD1
j_call: TRBJ2-1
cdr3_aa: CASSLGTGSYNEQFF

v_call: TRBV7-6
cdr3_length: 16
d_call: TRBD1
j_call: TRBJ1-2
cdr3_aa: CASSLFPSGTGDGYTF

v_call: TRBV16
cdr3_length: 12
d_call: TRBD1
j_call: TRBJ1-1
cdr3_aa: CASSQMTGVAFF

v_call: TRBV5-5
cdr3_length: 16
d_call: TRBD1
j_call: TRBJ1-4
cdr3_aa: CASSTGTGGYNEKLFF

v_call: TRBV5-1
cdr3_length: 15
d_call: TRBD1
j_call: TRBJ1-6
cdr3_aa: CASSSRTGFGSPLHF

v_call: TRBV4-1
cdr3_length: 13
d_call: NA
j_call: TRBJ1-2
cdr3_aa: CASSQVTDYGYTF

v_call: TRBV7-2
cdr3_length: 18
d_call: TRBD2
j_call: TRBJ2-1
cdr3_aa: CASSLAPGASGRSHEQFF

v_call: TRBV12-3/TRBV12-4
cdr3_length: 13
d_call: NA
j_call: TRBJ2-1
cdr3_aa: CASSFGTTGTLFF

v_call: TRBV28
cdr3_length: 14
d_call: NA
j_call: TRBJ1-2
cdr3_aa: CASRSAGESYGYTF

v_call: TRBV9
cdr3_length: 13
d_call: NA
j_call: TRBJ2-3
cdr3_aa: CASSPWRTDTQYF

v_call: TRBV11-2
cdr3_length: 16
d_call: TRBD1
j_call: TRBJ1-1
cdr3_aa: CASSPDITTGWTEAFF

v_call: TRBV30
cdr3_length: 17
d_call: TRBD1
j_call: TRBJ1-5
cdr3_aa: CASTRGQGAPGNQPQHF

v_call: TRBV11-2
cdr3_length: 15
d_call: NA
j_call: TRBJ2-1
cdr3_aa: CASSLVLGRRDEQFF

v_call: TRBV4-1
cdr3_length: 15
d_call: NA
j_call: TRBJ2-5
cdr3_aa: CASSRLPGFQETQYF

v_call: TRBV4-3
cdr3_length: 18
d_call: NA
j_call: TRBJ1-4
cdr3_aa: CASSQVVPGGLTNEKLFF

v_call: TRBV7-3
cdr3_length: 14
d_call: NA
j_call: TRBJ1-1
cdr3_aa: CASSLSGAATEAFF

v_call: TRBV6-1
cdr3_length: 17
d_call: NA
j_call: TRBJ2-6
cdr3_aa: CASSEVVDSSGANVLTF

v_call: TRBV11-2
cdr3_length: 15
d_call: TRBD2
j_call: TRBJ2-3
cdr3_aa: CASSTSGSVPDTQYF

v_call: TRBV19
cdr3_length: 16
d_call: TRBD1
j_call: TRBJ1-5
cdr3_aa: CARTRQGIFELQPQHF

v_call: TRBV19
cdr3_length: 17
d_call: TRBD1
j_call: TRBJ2-7
cdr3_aa: CASSYGTGLEGFYEQYF

v_call: TRBV28
cdr3_length: 14
d_call: NA
j_call: TRBJ1-3
cdr3_aa: CASSRGSSGNTIYF

v_call: TRBV7-9
cdr3_length: 11
d_call: NA
j_call: TRBJ1-2
cdr3_aa: CASSSHYGYTF

v_call: TRBV25-1
cdr3_length: 12
d_call: NA
j_call: TRBJ2-3
cdr3_aa: CASSHLAYTQYF

v_call: TRBV18
cdr3_length: 13
d_call: NA
j_call: TRBJ1-2
cdr3_aa: CASSPGIDYGYTF

v_call: TRBV7-3
cdr3_length: 13
d_call: NA
j_call: TRBJ1-2
cdr3_aa: CASSRRGGDGYTF

v_call: TRBV14
cdr3_length: 16
d_call: NA
j_call: TRBJ2-2
cdr3_aa: CASSQVGALGIGELFF

v_call: TRBV30
cdr3_length: 13
d_call: TRBD2
j_call: TRBJ2-1
cdr3_aa: CAWSVRDYNEQFF

v_call: TRBV4-1
cdr3_length: 16
d_call: NA
j_call: TRBJ1-2
cdr3_aa: CASSRTDGGNSYGYTF

v_call: TRBV6-5
cdr3_length: 15
d_call: TRBD2
j_call: TRBJ2-1
cdr3_aa: CASSYQRTSGNEQFF

v_call: TRBV6-1
cdr3_length: 15
d_call: NA
j_call: TRBJ1-1
cdr3_aa: CASSESLGGNTEAFF

v_call: TRBV10-3
cdr3_length: 14
d_call: TRBD2
j_call: TRBJ2-3
cdr3_aa: CAISGGGNRDTQYF

v_call: TRBV12-3/TRBV12-4
cdr3_length: 13
d_call: TRBD1
j_call: TRBJ1-1
cdr3_aa: CASSLVSQGEAFF

v_call: TRBV19
cdr3_length: 14
d_call: NA
j_call: TRBJ2-7
cdr3_aa: CASSPRPLGYEQYF

v_call: TRBV7-9
cdr3_length: 14
d_call: TRBD1
j_call: TRBJ2-2
cdr3_aa: CATGQGANTGELFF

v_call: TRBV5-1
cdr3_length: 17
d_call: TRBD1
j_call: TRBJ2-5
cdr3_aa: CASSLGRDRGREETQYF

v_call: TRBV11-2
cdr3_length: 12
d_call: NA
j_call: TRBJ2-1
cdr3_aa: CASNKRANEQFF

v_call: TRBV9
cdr3_length: 15
d_call: TRBD1
j_call: TRBJ1-2
cdr3_aa: CASSPQTGEGLWYTF

v_call: TRBV6-5
cdr3_length: 15
d_call: NA
j_call: TRBJ1-2
cdr3_aa: CASSYSDRPNYGYTF

v_call: TRBV5-1
cdr3_length: 16
d_call: TRBD2
j_call: TRBJ2-1
cdr3_aa: CASSFPSGRAVNEQFF

v_call: TRBV5-4
cdr3_length: 13
d_call: TRBD1
j_call: TRBJ1-2
cdr3_aa: CASRVGGHYGYTF

v_call: TRBV5-1
cdr3_length: 16
d_call: NA
j_call: TRBJ2-4
cdr3_aa: CASSLAQGGAKNIQYF

v_call: TRBV24-1
cdr3_length: 19
d_call: TRBD2
j_call: TRBJ2-1
cdr3_aa: CATSEQTGLAGGPGNEQFF